Listed here are 21 T cell receptor beta chains from one sample, sequenced in a study of T-cell reconstitution after alpha-beta-depleted transplantation in children. The TCRbeta library was prepared with unique molecular identifiers. A single record per CDR3 protein comes from TCRdb applying MiXCR to the PCR reads. The sample shows around 200,000 distinct CDR3 sequences, roughly 7.5% of them seen only once. This specimen was PBMCs from the stem cell graft donor, taken from the stem cell graft. The source of these receptors is a human donor who donated a stem cell graft to a child with Wiskott-Aldrich syndrome.

At least ten counts were recorded for this clonotype. The rearrangement links TRBV12-3 or TRBV12-4 to TRBJ2-7, with D uncertain. The CDR3 is 13 residues long. Trimming stripped 6 bases from V and 6 bases from J, with 15 bases between. CDR3 DNA: TGTGCCAGCAGCCCACAGTTGGCAGTCGAGCAGTACTTC. Its translation: CASSPQLAVEQYF.

This clonotype was detected a few times. The chain joins TRBV27 to TRBJ1-2, with D unresolved. The CDR3 is made up of 13 amino acids. Trimming stripped 0 bases from V and 8 bases from J, with 10 bases between. The germline CDR1 and CDR2 sequences are MNHEY and SMNVEV (reference sequence). DNA of the CDR3: TGTGCCAGCAGTTTATCGCGGGTTGGGGGCTACACCTTC. Its protein product is CASSLSRVGGYTF.

This clonotype was counted many times. The chain carries TRBV6-5 and TRBJ1-2; D is unclear. Trimming removed 0 bases from V and 4 bases from J, with 6 bases in between. CDR3 size: 13 residues. Germline V gene data show CDR1 as MNHEY and CDR2 as SVGAGI. The DNA of the CDR3 is TGTGCCAGCAGTTACTCTGGGTTCTATGGCTACACCTTC. Translated, it gives CASSYSGFYGYTF.

Many counts were recorded for this clonotype. This chain links TRBV11-2 with TRBJ2-1; D is possibly TRBD2 (5 bases). V lost 1 base, J lost 2 bases, and 21 bases lay in between. Germline V lookup: CDR1 SGHAT, CDR2 FQNNGV. The length of the CDR3 is 19 residues. The CDR3, as DNA: TGTGCCAGCAGCTTAGTGAGTACCTCGGGGTTCCCAGCCTACAATGAGCAGTTCTTC. Amino acid sequence: CASSLVSTSGFPAYNEQFF.

This clonotype was picked up many times. The chain couples TRBV20-1 to TRBJ1-2; 7 nucleotides match TRBD1. The CDR3 spans 12 residues. J gave up 7 bases and V 1 base, and 3 bases lay outside the gene matches. CDR1 and CDR2 from the germline V gene are DFQATT and SNEGSKA (reference sequence). CDR3 protein: CSARGQGPGYTF. In nucleotides, the CDR3 is TGCAGTGCTAGAGGACAGGGTCCTGGCTACACCTTC.

This clonotype came up many times. The rearrangement joins TRBV7-8 to TRBJ2-7; D unclear. CDR3 size: 14 residues. Germline V CDR1 and CDR2: SGHVS, FQNEAQ. V was trimmed by 0 bases and J by 9 bases, leaving 15 bases between them. Written as DNA, the CDR3 is TGTGCCAGCAGCTTAGCGACGCTCTCCACGGGGCAGTACTTC. Encoded protein: CASSLATLSTGQYF.

This clonotype has at least ten counts. The chain links TRBV12-3 or TRBV12-4 to TRBJ2-2; D unresolved. This CDR3 has 12 amino acids. V was trimmed by 5 bases and J by 5 bases, leaving 6 bases between them. CDR3 nucleotides: TGTGCCAGCAGTCTGGGGACCGGGGAGCTGTTTTTT. This translates into CASSLGTGELFF.

Many counts were recorded for this clonotype. The rearrangement joins TRBV5-1 to TRBJ2-4; TRBD1 might be the D (5 bases). The length of the CDR3 is 15 residues. CDR1 SGHRS and CDR2 YFSETQ come from the germline V gene. Trimming removed 1 base at V and 0 bases at J, with 8 bases between. The CDR3 is CASSLTGKAKNIQYF. The CDR3, as DNA: TGCGCCAGCAGCTTGACAGGAAAAGCCAAAAACATTCAGTACTTC.

This clonotype has ten or more counts. The chain employs TRBV27 and TRBJ2-1, with TRBD2 matching over 12 bases. Germline CDR1 reads MNHEY; CDR2 reads SMNVEV (reference sequence). V lost 6 bases, J lost 9 bases, and 12 bases stayed unmatched. This CDR3 contains 16 residues. CDR3 amino acids: CASSLQLAGGQGEQFF. The DNA of the CDR3 is TGTGCCAGCAGCCTCCAACTAGCGGGAGGCCAGGGTGAGCAGTTCTTC.

To note about this clonotype: This could be a read error, since a much larger clone is one nucleotide away. CDR3 coding DNA: TGTTCCAGCAGCTTCGCAGAAATTTTCTATGGCTACACCTTC. It yields the protein CSSSFAEIFYGYTF. This chain connects TRBV7-8 to TRBJ1-2; no definite D call. The CDR3 totals 14 residues. Germline V gene sequence: CDR1 SGHVS, CDR2 FQNEAQ.

In nucleotides, the CDR3 is TGTGCCAGCAGTTTCGGGACAGGGGCTGAAAAACTGTTTTTT. Protein product: CASSFGTGAEKLFF. The chain couples TRBV27 to TRBJ1-4; 10 nucleotides align to TRBD1. This CDR3 contains 14 residues. J was trimmed by 7 bases and V by 3 bases; bases with no gene match: 2. The germline CDR1 and CDR2 sequences are MNHEY and SMNVEV (reference sequence).

The J gene is TRBJ2-1, the V gene TRBV7-2, with D possibly being TRBD1 (5 bases). V was clipped by 5 bases and J by 5 bases, with 13 bases between them. Germline V gene lookup returns CDR1 SGHTA and CDR2 FQGNSA. The CDR3 runs 14 residues. CDR3 protein: CASSPRTSNNEQFF. CDR3 DNA: TGTGCCAGCAGCCCCCGGACATCTAACAATGAGCAGTTCTTC.

V is TRBV12-3 or TRBV12-4 and J is TRBJ2-2; D gene uncertain. This CDR3 has 16 amino acids. V gave up 8 bases and J gave up 5 bases, with 21 bases separating them. DNA of the CDR3: TGTGCCAGCGCCTTCGAAGGGCCGGTGGGGACCGGGGAGCTGTTTTTT. As protein: CASAFEGPVGTGELFF.

This clonotype was detected ten times or more. The chain joins TRBV29-1 to TRBJ2-3; D perhaps matches TRBD2 (5 bases). V lost 7 bases and J 2 bases, leaving 10 bases between the germline ends. Germline CDR1 SQVTM, CDR2 ANQGSEA. The length of the CDR3 is 12 residues. The CDR3 DNA is TGCAGCGCCGGGGAGCCCACAGATACGCAGTATTTT. It translates to CSAGEPTDTQYF.

Note on this clonotype: A read error is possible here, since a much larger clone lies one base away. The genes are TRBV3-1 and TRBJ2-7, with unresolved D. Per germline, CDR1 LGHDT and CDR2 YNNKEL (reference sequence). This CDR3 contains 14 residues. CDR3 amino acids: CTSSSLSPHQEQYF. Here the CDR3 DNA reads TGTACCAGCAGCTCTCTGAGTCCCCATCAGGAGCAGTACTTC.

The sample holds many counts of this clonotype. The chain carries TRBV12-3 or TRBV12-4 and TRBJ1-6; D uncertain. Deletions cut 5 bases from V and 0 bases from J, with 8 bases between. CDR3 length: 15 amino acids. In DNA form, the CDR3 reads TGTGCCAGCAGTCGAGAAAGCTCCTATAATTCACCCCTCCACTTT. As protein: CASSRESSYNSPLHF.

With regard to this clonotype: A much larger clone sits a single nucleotide away, making a read error possible. The chain is built from TRBV29-1 and TRBJ2-5, with D unresolved. The ends were cut back, 4 bases at V and 1 base at J, with 13 bases in the middle. This CDR3 is built from 14 residues. Germline V gene data show CDR1 as SQVTM and CDR2 as ANQGSEA. In DNA, the CDR3 is TGCAGCGTTGTTTATCACTGGCGCCAAGAGACCCAGTACTTC. Encoded protein: CSVVYHWRQETQYF. The whole variable domain, filled in from reference TRBV29-1 and TRBJ2-5, reads SAVISQKPSRDICQRGTSLTIQCQVDSQVTMMFWYRQQPGQSLTLIATANQGSEATYESGFVIDKFPISRPNLTFSTLTVSNMSPEDSSIYLCSVVYHWRQETQYFGPGTRLLVL.

This clonotype was seen many times. The V and J genes are TRBV12-3 or TRBV12-4 and TRBJ2-1; D remains unclear. V was shortened by 1 base and J by 10 bases, with 8 bases between the two germline ends. The CDR3 loop spans 12 amino acids. CDR3 region: CASSLETAEQFF. CDR3 DNA: TGTGCCAGCAGTTTAGAGACGGCCGAGCAGTTCTTC.

This clonotype was detected a few times. This chain joins TRBV5-1 and TRBJ1-1; no reliable D call. Trimming left V 1 base short and J 3 bases short, with 7 bases between. The germline V gene encodes CDR1 SGHRS and CDR2 YFSETQ. This CDR3 region has 13 residues. The DNA of the CDR3 is TGCGCCAGCAGCTTGTACAGAGACACTGAAGCTTTCTTT. Amino acid sequence: CASSLYRDTEAFF.

This clonotype has a count of ten or more. The chain uses TRBV5-4 and TRBJ2-2; 9 positions agree with TRBD1. The CDR3 contains 17 residues. V lost 0 bases and J lost 5; bases outside the gene matches: 8. Germline CDR1 SGHNT, CDR2 YYREEE (reference sequence). DNA for the CDR3: TGTGCCAGCAGCTTGGTGTCGGGACAGGGTTTAACCGGGGAGCTGTTTTTT. Its protein product is CASSLVSGQGLTGELFF.

This clonotype was seen many times. The rearrangement joins TRBV27 to TRBJ2-3; TRBD2 might be the D (7 bases). V was clipped by 6 bases and J by 6 bases, with 16 bases between them. The CDR3 loop spans 14 amino acids. Germline V gene sequence: CDR1 MNHEY, CDR2 SMNVEV (reference sequence). The CDR3 DNA reads TGTGCCAGCAGCTGGGGGGGGGCGAAGGATACGCAGTATTTT. This codes for CASSWGGAKDTQYF.